The sequence of this TCR beta chain was determined in a study of blood T cell repertoires in COVID-19. Overall study: Acute and convalescent COVID-19 samples came from the United States, Italy and Spain.

Recruitment covered about 25 US areas and drew participants whose ages spanned roughly 18 to 95 years. Participants reported their clinical history, and cohort assignment relied on those reports. The CDR3 is 13 residues long. Germline V lookup: CDR1 SGHTA, CDR2 FQGTGA. V lost 5 bases to trimming and J lost 5 bases, with 12 bases between them. Authors' data handling: Reference gene primer amplification yielded estimated nucleated cell counts. Assay: immunoSEQ multiplex PCR; the TCRdb copy retains only in-frame clones and omits some. The DNA gave D and trimming, while V, J and clone size come from that table. The sample contains roughly 250,000 clones, around 87% of which appear only once.

Specimen: PBMCs or T cells enriched from blood (not recorded which). This receptor was identified in a woman aged 25 to 39 with acute COVID-19. The chain has TRBV7-3 and TRBJ1-1, with D perhaps TRBD1 (5 bases). The CDR3 nucleotides read TGTGCCAGCAGCCCTCAGGGTGGGACTGAAGCTTTCTTT. Its protein is CASSPQGGTEAFF.